One and the same sample provided the 32 T cell receptor beta chains below, sequenced in a study of shared clonotypes between healthy human individuals. Only in-frame clones appear in the TCRdb table, and some are missing; sequencing was by immunoSEQ multiplex PCR. This table holds 2,500,000 or so clones, over 85% found once. Sample: naive CD4+ T cells from PBMCs. Subset reported: CD45RA+ positively selected. These receptors originate from a man aged 18 to 29 in good health. Some clones in this sample may be carry-over from other donors' samples.

The chain combines TRBV7-3 with TRBJ1-5, with 7 bases aligning to TRBD1. This CDR3 is 16 amino acids long. The J segment lost 0 bases and the V segment lost 5 bases, leaving 7 bases of the junction unmatched. Germline loops: CDR1 SGHTA, CDR2 FQGTGA. CDR3 DNA sequence: TGTGCCAGCAGCCTCTACGGGACAGATAGCAATCAGCCCCAGCATTTT. This gives the protein CASSLYGTDSNQPQHF.

The rearrangement joins TRBV28 to TRBJ2-7, with D perhaps matching TRBD1 (6 bases). With 7 bases removed from V and 6 bases from J, the gap between germline ends came to 13 bases. The CDR3 runs 12 residues. The V gene's germline CDR1 is MDHEN and CDR2 SYDVKM. The CDR3 loop is CASTPGRGEQYF. As DNA, the CDR3 is TGTGCCAGCACCCCGGGCAGGGGCGAGCAGTACTTC.

This chain joins TRBV18 and TRBJ1-4; TRBD1 might be the D (5 bases). Trimming shortened V by 0 bases and J by 0 bases, and 8 bases separated the two germline ends. The CDR3 covers 16 residues. Germline V gene sequence: CDR1 KGHSH, CDR2 LQKENI. The CDR3 protein is CASSPPRDPTNEKLFF. The DNA of the CDR3 is TGTGCCAGCTCACCACCGAGGGACCCAACTAATGAAAAACTGTTTTTT.

The chain joins TRBV10-3 to TRBJ2-1; D is perhaps TRBD1 or TRBD2 (6 bases each). This CDR3 comprises 13 residues. Germline V lookup: CDR1 ENHRY, CDR2 SYGVKD. Deletions cut 3 bases from V and 7 bases from J, with 10 bases between. The CDR3, as DNA: TGTGCCATCAGTGATCGGGGGCTGAATGAGCAGTTCTTC. It specifies CAISDRGLNEQFF.

The rearrangement joins TRBV7-2 to TRBJ2-5; D is tentatively TRBD1 or TRBD2 (5 bases each). This CDR3 region has 14 residues. The germline gives CDR1 SGHTA, CDR2 FQGNSA. V was pared by 5 bases and J by 5 bases, with 15 bases between. Written as DNA, the CDR3 is TGTGCCAGCAGCCGAGAACTAGGGGAGGAGACCCAGTACTTC. Translation: CASSRELGEETQYF.

J is TRBJ1-2 and V is TRBV20-1; the D is unclear. CDR1 DFQATT and CDR2 SNEGSKA come from the germline V gene (reference sequence). The CDR3 extends over 11 amino acids. V lost 6 bases to trimming and J lost 7 bases, with 12 bases between them. DNA of the CDR3: TGCAGTGCAGACCTATCCCCTGGCTACACCTTC. Translating it yields CSADLSPGYTF.

This chain connects TRBV15 to TRBJ1-5; D perhaps matches TRBD1 (5 bases). The germline gives CDR1 LNHNV, CDR2 YYDKDF (reference sequence). The CDR3 covers 16 residues. Trimming took off 1 base at V and 1 base at J, with 11 bases between the two ends. The CDR3 coding sequence is TGTGCCACCAGCAGAGGCAGGGTTGGGAGCAATCAGCCCCAGCATTTT. This translates into CATSRGRVGSNQPQHF.

CDR3 amino acids: CASSPRGIRDTQYF. The CDR3 DNA reads as TGTGCCAGCAGCCCTCGGGGCATTCGGGATACGCAGTATTTT. This chain joins TRBV9 and TRBJ2-3; D might be TRBD1 or TRBD2, each matching 5 bases. Looked up from germline, CDR1 is SGDLS and CDR2 is YYNGEE. The CDR3 has 14 amino acids. V shed 4 bases and J shed 6 bases, with 15 bases lying between them.

This sequence joins TRBV4-2 and TRBJ2-7; TRBD1 is a possible D gene (5 bases). CDR3 length equals 12 residues. Trimming stripped 4 bases from V and 9 bases from J, with 13 bases between. Germline V lookup: CDR1 LGHNA, CDR2 YNFKEQ. The CDR3 DNA reads TGTGCCAGCAGCCCCTCCCAAGGGGCGCAGTACTTC. Translating it yields CASSPSQGAQYF.

The chain is built from TRBV29-1 and TRBJ2-1; D is ambiguous. V lost 6 bases and J 5 bases, leaving 17 bases between the germline ends. The CDR3 spans 14 residues. Germline lookup yields CDR1 SQVTM and CDR2 ANQGSEA. The CDR3 nucleotides are TGCAGCGTGGGGTGGGTAGGCCCCAACAATGAGCAGTTCTTC. This gives the protein CSVGWVGPNNEQFF.

The gene calls are TRBV7-2 and TRBJ2-7; D assignment may be TRBD1 or TRBD2 (5 bases each). V lost 5 bases to trimming and J lost 5 bases, with 16 bases between them. Germline-derived CDR1 and CDR2 are SGHTA and FQGNSA. The CDR3 loop spans 14 amino acids. The CDR3 here is CASSPLGTLHEQYF. Written as DNA, the CDR3 is TGTGCCAGCAGCCCACTAGGGACCTTGCACGAGCAGTACTTC. Together with reference TRBV7-2 and TRBJ2-7, the CDR3 gives the full variable domain: GAGVSQSPSNKVTEKGKDVELRCDPISGHTALYWYRQSLGQGLEFLIYFQGNSAPDKSGLPSDRFSAERTGGSVSTLTIQRTQQEDSAVYLCASSPLGTLHEQYFGPGTRLTVT.

The gene calls are TRBV30 and TRBJ1-1; 7 nucleotides agree with TRBD1. There are 15 residues in the CDR3. Germline V gene data show CDR1 as GTSNPN and CDR2 as SVGIG (reference sequence). Germline trimming cut 3 bases from V and 0 bases from J; bases unmatched to any gene: 7. The CDR3 DNA reads as TGTGCCTGGAGGCTAGACAGGGACCTGAACACTGAAGCTTTCTTT. Amino acids: CAWRLDRDLNTEAFF.

This sequence joins TRBV7-9 and TRBJ2-5, with 7 bases matching TRBD1. The trim removed 6 bases at V and 2 bases at J, leaving 12 bases unmatched. Germline CDR1 reads SEHNR; CDR2 reads FQNEAQ (reference sequence). This CDR3 contains 16 residues. CDR3 in amino acids: CASRTSGTELQETQYF. In DNA form, the CDR3 reads TGTGCCAGCAGGACTTCGGGGACAGAGCTTCAAGAGACCCAGTACTTC.

This clone was seen once. The V call is TRBV5-4, the J call TRBJ2-7; no firm D call. The ends were cut back, 0 bases at V and 7 bases at J, with 14 bases in the middle. This CDR3 spans 14 amino acids. Germline values: CDR1 SGHNT, CDR2 YYREEE (reference sequence). In DNA, the CDR3 is TGTGCCAGCAGCTTGGCCGGAGCTCGCAGGGAGCAGTACTTC. Translated, it gives CASSLAGARREQYF.

V gene TRBV28 combines with J gene TRBJ2-1, with 7 bases identical to TRBD2. The J segment lost 5 bases and the V segment lost 6 bases, leaving 4 bases of the junction unmatched. CDR1 and CDR2 (germline): MDHEN, SYDVKM. The CDR3 consists of 13 residues. Written as DNA, the CDR3 is TGTGCCAGCAGACTAGCGCCCAACAATGAGCAGTTCTTC. Translating gives CASRLAPNNEQFF.

The V call is TRBV19, the J call TRBJ2-5, with D perhaps assigned TRBD1 or TRBD2 (5 bases each). The germline CDR1 and CDR2 sequences are LNHDA and SQIVND (reference sequence). This CDR3 is built from 13 residues. Trimming cost V 11 bases and J 4 bases, with 17 bases left between them. The CDR3 bases are TGTGCCTCCTCAAGGCTGGGGACAGAGACCCAGTACTTC. It specifies CASSRLGTETQYF.

The J gene is TRBJ1-1, the V gene TRBV2, with unresolved D. CDR1 and CDR2 from the germline V gene are SNHLY and FYNNEI. V gave up 7 bases and J gave up 6 bases, with 18 bases separating them. The CDR3 is 14 amino acids. CDR3 protein: CASTGSTYDAEAFF. The DNA of the CDR3 is TGTGCCAGCACCGGATCGACATATGACGCTGAAGCTTTCTTT.

CDR3 sequence reads: CAISARTSGSSLYEQYF. As DNA, the CDR3 is TGTGCCATCAGTGCAAGAACTAGCGGGAGTTCCCTTTACGAGCAGTACTTC. The rearrangement joins TRBV10-3 to TRBJ2-5; the match to TRBD2 covers 11 bases. The closer fit of TRBJ2-7 to the DNA end suggests the J call may be wrong. The CDR3 runs 17 residues. CDR1 is ENHRY and CDR2 is SYGVKD in the germline V gene.

The V and J genes are TRBV7-2 and TRBJ1-3, with 10 bases fitting TRBD1. CDR1 is SGHTA, CDR2 FQGNSA, per germline. The CDR3 is made up of 17 amino acids. V gave up 3 bases and J gave up 4 bases; unmatched junction bases: 9. CDR3 in amino acids: CASSFEGQGPYGNTIYF. The CDR3 DNA reads TGTGCCAGCAGCTTTGAGGGACAGGGGCCCTACGGAAACACCATATATTTT.

The chain couples TRBV9 to TRBJ2-6; tentative D call: TRBD2 (6 bases). The V end was cut by 4 bases, the J end by 2 bases, with 10 bases between. CDR1 and CDR2 from the germline V gene are SGDLS and YYNGEE. The CDR3 is 15 amino acids. CDR3 bases: TGTGCCAGCAGCCCCGGCGGGGCTGGGGCCAACGTCCTGACTTTC. It translates to CASSPGGAGANVLTF.

The chain joins TRBV28 to TRBJ2-7; no clear D gene. The CDR3 is made up of 14 amino acids. Germline CDR1 is MDHEN and CDR2 is SYDVKM. Trimming shortened V by 7 bases and J by 0 bases, and 13 bases separated the two germline ends. The CDR3 coding sequence is TGTGCCAGCATGGGCTTTCGAAGCTCCTACGAGCAGTACTTC. Its translation is CASMGFRSSYEQYF.

V is TRBV19 and J is TRBJ2-2; 7 bases fit TRBD2. The CDR3 is 16 residues long. Trimming at V came to 8 bases and at J to 2 bases, leaving 11 bases not matched to a gene. Germline loops: CDR1 LNHDA, CDR2 SQIVND (reference sequence). Here the CDR3 reads CASSSGASGNTGELFF. CDR3 in DNA: TGTGCCAGTTCCTCCGGGGCTAGCGGAAACACCGGGGAGCTGTTTTTT.

The rearrangement joins TRBV5-1 to TRBJ2-7, with D perhaps TRBD2 (6 bases). This CDR3 region has 13 residues. CDR1 is SGHRS and CDR2 is YFSETQ in the germline V gene. Trimming shortened V by 4 bases and J by 1 base, and 9 bases separated the two germline ends. The CDR3 coding sequence is TGCGCCAGCAGCGGCGGGGTTTCCTACGAGCAGTACTTC. Its protein product is CASSGGVSYEQYF.

This clone showed up just once. CDR3 in amino acids: CASGKAGRLSGELFF. CDR3 DNA: TGTGCCAGCGGGAAGGCAGGGAGGTTGTCCGGGGAGCTGTTTTTT. The chain couples TRBV6-1 to TRBJ2-2; D perhaps matches TRBD2 (6 bases). V was shortened by 8 bases and J by 6 bases, with 19 bases between the two germline ends. Per the germline V gene, CDR1 is MNHNS and CDR2 is SASEGT. The CDR3 is 15 amino acids.

The chain employs TRBV6-1 and TRBJ2-4; 14 bases fit TRBD2. There are 22 residues in the CDR3. With 1 base clipped from V and 0 bases from J, the junction kept 14 bases outside the gene matches. Germline CDR1 MNHNS, CDR2 SASEGT. CDR3 sequence: CASSEGLAGGFSPYLAKNIQYF. CDR3 nucleotide sequence: TGTGCCAGCAGTGAAGGACTAGCGGGAGGGTTTTCCCCTTACCTAGCCAAAAACATTCAGTACTTC.

About this clone: The same CDR3 can be traced to other DNA sequences in this sample. V and J are TRBV7-2 and TRBJ2-7, with TRBD2 identical over 8 bases. The J segment lost 0 bases and the V segment lost 5 bases, leaving 6 bases of the junction unmatched. The length of the CDR3 is 15 residues. CDR1 is SGHTA, CDR2 FQGNSA, per germline. The CDR3 DNA reads as TGTGCCAGCAGCCCAGACAGCGGGAGCTCCTACGAGCAGTACTTC. This codes for CASSPDSGSSYEQYF.

The chain links TRBV28 to TRBJ2-5, with 8 bases identical to TRBD2. This CDR3 comprises 15 residues. V was pared by 0 bases and J by 0 bases, with 0 bases of the junction left unmatched. The V gene's germline CDR1 is MDHEN and CDR2 SYDVKM. The CDR3 loop is CASSLWTSDQETQYF. In DNA form, the CDR3 reads TGTGCCAGCAGTTTATGGACTAGCGACCAAGAGACCCAGTACTTC.

With regard to this clone: This sample also contains other DNA sequences that code for the same CDR3. This sequence joins TRBV28 and TRBJ2-1; D is uncertain. Deletions cut 2 bases from V and 4 bases from J, with 9 bases between. Germline-derived CDR1 and CDR2 are MDHEN and SYDVKM. The CDR3 extends over 14 amino acids. As DNA, the CDR3 is TGTGCCAGCAGTTTAGTAGGTTCGTACAATGAGCAGTTCTTC. Encoded protein: CASSLVGSYNEQFF.

This chain connects TRBV6-5 to TRBJ1-5; possible D gene TRBD1, 6 bases. Germline V gene data show CDR1 as MNHEY and CDR2 as SVGAGI. The CDR3 extends over 11 amino acids. V was cut by 4 bases and J by 9 bases, with 7 bases left in between. CDR3 sequence reads: CASSWGPPQHF. The CDR3, as DNA: TGTGCCAGCAGTTGGGGGCCGCCCCAGCATTTT.

The gene calls are TRBV19 and TRBJ1-5, with D possibly being TRBD1 (6 bases). Germline loops: CDR1 LNHDA, CDR2 SQIVND (reference sequence). Between the trimmed V and J ends, which lost 6 bases and 1 base, there was a span of 16 bases. The CDR3 has 16 amino acids. The CDR3 DNA sequence: TGTGCCAGTAGCTGGACAGCCGCTAAGAGCAATCAGCCCCAGCATTTT. This sequence encodes CASSWTAAKSNQPQHF.

The CDR3: CASSRLEGNYGYTF. CDR3 DNA: TGTGCCAGCAGCCGCCTCGAAGGCAACTATGGCTACACCTTC. This sequence joins TRBV9 and TRBJ1-2; D call uncertain. Germline V gene lookup returns CDR1 SGDLS and CDR2 YYNGEE. This CDR3 is 14 amino acids long. V shed 4 bases and J shed 2 bases, with 12 bases lying between them.

The chain uses TRBV28 and TRBJ2-6; 11 nucleotides match TRBD1. This CDR3 spans 17 amino acids. J was trimmed by 3 bases and V by 6 bases; bases with no gene match: 7. In germline, CDR1 is MDHEN, CDR2 SYDVKM. CDR3 sequence reads: CASSPGQGARGANVLTF. In nucleotides, the CDR3 is TGTGCCAGCAGCCCCGGACAGGGGGCGCGTGGGGCCAACGTCCTGACTTTC. The full variable domain, rest sourced from reference TRBV28 and TRBJ2-6, is DVKVTQSSRYLVKRTGEKVFLECVQDMDHENMFWYRQDPGLGLRLIYFSYDVKMKEKGDIPEGYSVSREKKERFSLILESASTNQTSMYLCASSPGQGARGANVLTFGAGSRLTVL.